Listed below are T cell receptor beta chains from one sample, sequenced in a study of cytotoxic CD8 clonotypes in ibrutinib-treated CLL. Produced via immunoSEQ multiplex PCR; TCRdb's table is partial and in-frame only. The sample has around 200,000 clones, just over 70% seen once. This material consisted of PBMCs, taken after 12 months of ibrutinib treatment. Receptors were obtained from a human donor with chronic lymphocytic leukemia. Both conserved end residues are part of each CDR3. D genes are given only for firm matches. The size field is filled for only some rows; it gives once, few, many or a size class.

d_call	clone_size	v_call	j_call	cdr3_nt	cdr3_aa
-	few	TRBV7-3	TRBJ2-5	TGTGCCAGCAGCGGTCAAGAGACCCAGTACTTC	CASSGQETQYF
TRBD2	-	TRBV30	TRBJ2-5	TGTGCCTGGAGCTTGGGACTAGCGGGGGCCCTAACGTACTTC	CAWSLGLAGALTYF
TRBD2	few	TRBV15	TRBJ2-2	TGTGCCACCAGCAGAGGACTAGCGAGGGACACCGGGGAGCTGTTTTTT	CATSRGLARDTGELFF
-	-	TRBV5-1	TRBJ2-2	TGCGCCAGCAGCTTTGTGGGGGCGAAGGACACCGGGGAGCTGTTTTTT	CASSFVGAKDTGELFF
-	-	TRBV27	TRBJ2-3	TGTGCCAGCAGTTTAGGGATCCGGGGTCTTACGCAGTATTTT	CASSLGIRGLTQYF
-	-	TRBV6-6	TRBJ1-5	TGTGCCAGCAGAACCGGGACGGGGCTGCAGCCCCAGCATTTT	CASRTGTGLQPQHF
-	-	TRBV11-3	TRBJ1-2	TGTGCCAGCAGCAAGGGACCCTATGGCTACACCTTC	CASSKGPYGYTF
-	-	TRBV5-1	TRBJ2-7	TGCGCCAGCAGCTTGGAGAGCTACGAGCAGTACTTC	CASSLESYEQYF
TRBD1	-	TRBV4-1	TRBJ1-5	TGCGCCAGCAGCCTCGACAAAGGGACAGGGGTCTGGCAGCCCCAGCATTTT	CASSLDKGTGVWQPQHF
TRBD1	-	TRBV7-6	TRBJ1-1	TGTGCCAGCAGCCCCCACAGGGGGCAGGGGGAAGCTTTCTTT	CASSPHRGQGEAFF
-	few	TRBV5-1	TRBJ1-4	TGCGCCAGCAGCGGTCAACCGGGGCCAACAGGGGAAAAACTGTTTTTT	CASSGQPGPTGEKLFF
TRBD2	-	TRBV6-6	TRBJ2-1	TGTGCCAGCAGTCAGCTAGCGGGGGTCAATGAGCAGTTCTTC	CASSQLAGVNEQFF
TRBD1	-	TRBV29-1	TRBJ1-1	TGCAGCGTAAGGGACAGGTCAGGGACTGAAGCTTTCTTT	CSVRDRSGTEAFF
TRBD1	once	TRBV7-3	TRBJ1-6	TGTGCCAGCAGCTTAACGGGGACAGGGCCAAATTCACCCCTCCACTTT	CASSLTGTGPNSPLHF
-	-	TRBV19	TRBJ1-1	TGTGCCAGTAGGAGAGGGACCCTACCTGAAGCTTTCTTT	CASRRGTLPEAFF
TRBD1	-	TRBV5-6	TRBJ1-2	TGTGCCAGCAGCCCGATGGGACAGGGCATCTATGGCTACACCTTC	CASSPMGQGIYGYTF
TRBD2	-	TRBV9	TRBJ2-3	TGTGCCAGCAGCCCACGACTAGCGGGATCAGATACGCAGTATTTT	CASSPRLAGSDTQYF
TRBD1	-	TRBV5-4	TRBJ1-3	TGTGCCAGCAGCAATGGACAGGGAAAGGGAAACACCATATATTTT	CASSNGQGKGNTIYF
TRBD1	-	TRBV18	TRBJ2-2	TGTGCCAGCTCGGCAATGACAGGGGGAAACACCGGGGAGCTGTTTTTT	CASSAMTGGNTGELFF
-	-	TRBV4-1	TRBJ2-3	TGCGCCAGCAGCCATCCTCCACAGGGCACAGATACGCAGTATTTT	CASSHPPQGTDTQYF
-	few	TRBV5-5	TRBJ1-5	TGTGCCAGCAGCCGGCATCGGGGAGACAATCAGCCCCAGCATTTT	CASSRHRGDNQPQHF
-	-	TRBV19	TRBJ1-1	TGTGCCAGTAGTTCCGCGGACAGCGCTAGGGTAGCTTTCTTT	CASSSADSARVAFF
-	once	TRBV28	TRBJ2-3	TGTGCCAGCAGTTCTCTCTCGGGAGCAGATACGCAGTATTTT	CASSSLSGADTQYF
-	-	TRBV11-2	TRBJ2-3	TGTGCCAGCAGATTTTCGGTCGTGGGGGCTACGCAGTATTTT	CASRFSVVGATQYF
-	-	TRBV15	TRBJ2-7	TGTGCCACCAGCAAACCACCGGCCTACGAGCAGTACTTC	CATSKPPAYEQYF
-	-	TRBV7-9	TRBJ2-5	TGTGCCAGCAGCTTAAGTTTAGGGGAGACCCAGTACTTC	CASSLSLGETQYF
TRBD1	-	TRBV5-1	TRBJ1-1	TGCGCCAGCAGCCCGGGGACAGGGATGAACACTGAAGCTTTCTTT	CASSPGTGMNTEAFF
TRBD2	-	TRBV5-4	TRBJ2-7	TGTGCCAGCAGCTTCCCTAGCGGATCCTACGAGCAGTACTTC	CASSFPSGSYEQYF
-	-	TRBV19	TRBJ1-1	TGTGCCAGTAGTATCAGGGCTGAGAGCACTGAAGCTTTCTTT	CASSIRAESTEAFF
-	-	TRBV1	TRBJ1-2	TGCACCAGCAGTCCCCCGGACAGGAACTATGGCTACACCTTC	CTSSPPDRNYGYTF
TRBD2	-	TRBV6-5	TRBJ2-1	TGTGCCAGCAGACTAGCGGGAGGGTCCTACAATGAGCAGTTCTTC	CASRLAGGSYNEQFF
-	few	TRBV5-6	TRBJ2-7	TGTGCCAGCAGCTTGCTGGAACAGGGCTACGAGCAGTACTTC	CASSLLEQGYEQYF
TRBD1	few	TRBV7-8	TRBJ1-5	TGTGCCAGCAGCTTAAGAGGGACAGGGGGCAATCAGCCCCAGCATTTT	CASSLRGTGGNQPQHF
TRBD1	-	TRBV27	TRBJ1-5	TGTGCCAGCAGTCCTTCAGGGGGTTGGGCGTCTAGCAATCAGCCCCAGCATTTT	CASSPSGGWASSNQPQHF
TRBD1	-	TRBV30	TRBJ2-3	TGTGCCTGGAGTACCGGACAGGGGATTGTCGCAGATACGCAGTATTTT	CAWSTGQGIVADTQYF
TRBD2	-	TRBV7-7	TRBJ2-1	TGTGCTAGCAGCTTAGACAGCGGGAGTTGGAATGAGCAGTTCTTC	CASSLDSGSWNEQFF
-	-	TRBV27	TRBJ2-7	TGTGCCAGCAGCCGAAGGGGGGCCTACGAGCAGTACTTC	CASSRRGAYEQYF
-	-	TRBV30	TRBJ1-5	TGTGCCTGGAGTGTTGGAAGTAATCAGCCCCAGCATTTT	CAWSVGSNQPQHF
-	-	TRBV4-2	TRBJ1-4	TGTGCCAGCAGCCAACCAGGTAGTAATGAAAAACTGTTTTTT	CASSQPGSNEKLFF
-	-	TRBV7-8	TRBJ1-6	TGTGCCAGCAGTCAGACCCCTAGGGATTCACCCCTCCACTTT	CASSQTPRDSPLHF
-	-	TRBV4-2	TRBJ2-1	TGTGCCAGCAGCCCTGGCGTTCGTGAGCAGTTCTTC	CASSPGVREQFF
-	-	TRBV6-6	TRBJ2-2	TGTGCCAGCACCCGGAGGGGACCGAACACCGGGGAGCTGTTTTTT	CASTRRGPNTGELFF
-	once	TRBV29-1	TRBJ2-1	TGCAGCGTTTTGGGTTGGGGCAATGAGCAGTTCTTC	CSVLGWGNEQFF
-	-	TRBV9	TRBJ1-1	TGTGCCAGCAGCGTAGTGTCAGGGGCTAACACTGAAGCTTTCTTT	CASSVVSGANTEAFF
-	-	TRBV19	TRBJ2-5	TGTGCCAGTAGTCGCCGGACATCCACAGGGACCCAGTACTTC	CASSRRTSTGTQYF